Listed here are 20 T cell receptor beta chains from one sample, sequenced in a study of graft-versus-host responses after intestinal transplantation. Some clones are missing from TCRdb's copy, which holds only in-frame ones; the method was immunoSEQ multiplex PCR. Counted here are about 9,500 clones, about 32% occurring once; the ten biggest clones make up around 3.2%. The sample consisted of alloreactive CD4+ T cells from a mixed lymphocyte reaction culture, taken before intestinal transplant. The subset here: CFSE-low proliferating T cells sorted from approximately 6-day pre-transplant mixed lymphocyte reaction (GvH or HvG direction). The receptors derive from a human patient who received an intestinal transplant.

This sequence joins TRBV19 and TRBJ2-3, with D possibly TRBD2 on 6 matching bases. Germline V gene lookup returns CDR1 LNHDA and CDR2 SQIVND (reference sequence). V was cut by 5 bases and J by 10 bases, with 16 bases left in between. The CDR3 has 13 amino acids. Written as DNA, the CDR3 is TGTGCCAGTAGTTTTGTCAGGAGGGCCCCGCAGTATTTT. Protein: CASSFVRRAPQYF.

This chain connects TRBV6-5 to TRBJ2-7; 8 bases match TRBD2. Per germline, CDR1 MNHEY and CDR2 SVGAGI. This CDR3 is 15 amino acids long. The V and J ends lost 6 bases and 0 bases, in that order; junction bases with no gene match: 7. The CDR3 bases are TGTGCCAGCAGCAAACTAGCGGAGAGCTCCTACGAGCAGTACTTC. Protein product: CASSKLAESSYEQYF.

This clone is labeled as medium-sized. The V and J genes are TRBV19 and TRBJ2-7; a possible D gene is TRBD2 (6 bases). The V gene lost 5 bases and the J gene lost 2 bases, with 10 bases spanning the gap. Germline values: CDR1 LNHDA, CDR2 SQIVND (reference sequence). This CDR3 region has 13 residues. CDR3 region: CASSLAVAYEQYF. CDR3 DNA sequence: TGTGCCAGTAGTTTAGCGGTTGCCTACGAGCAGTACTTC.

This clone was detected a few times. The J gene is TRBJ2-7, the V gene TRBV6-1; no firm D call. The CDR3 spans 13 residues. Between the trimmed V and J ends, which lost 6 bases and 5 bases, there was a span of 14 bases. Germline V gene lookup returns CDR1 MNHNS and CDR2 SASEGT. The CDR3 spells CASSPTSRHEQYF. The CDR3, as DNA: TGTGCCAGCAGCCCGACAAGCCGGCACGAGCAGTACTTC.

The sample holds a few counts of this clone. The V call is TRBV9, the J call TRBJ2-7, with a tentative D call TRBD2 (5 bases). Trimming pared 5 bases from V and 0 bases from J, leaving 15 bases between. Germline CDR1 is SGDLS and CDR2 is YYNGEE. This CDR3 spans 15 amino acids. DNA of the CDR3: TGTGCCAGCAGTTTGGCCGGGGTAGCCTCCTACGAGCAGTACTTC. Translated, it gives CASSLAGVASYEQYF.

The chain carries TRBV13 and TRBJ2-7, with D perhaps TRBD1 (5 bases). The CDR3 consists of 17 residues. Germline CDR1 and CDR2: PRHDT and FYEKMQ (reference sequence). Between the trimmed V and J ends, which lost 6 bases and 2 bases, there was a span of 23 bases. The CDR3 here is CASSEELREDGTYEQYF. CDR3 bases: TGTGCCAGCAGTGAGGAACTCAGGGAAGATGGAACCTACGAGCAGTACTTC. Based on the CDR3 plus reference TRBV13 and TRBJ2-7, the full variable domain is AAGVIQSPRHLIKEKRETATLKCYPIPRHDTVYWYQQGPGQDPQFLISFYEKMQSDKGSIPDRFSAQQFSDYHSELNMSSLELGDSALYFCASSEELREDGTYEQYFGPGTRLTVT.

This clone occurred a few times. The chain uses TRBV7-8 and TRBJ2-4, with D perhaps assigned TRBD1 or TRBD2 (7 bases each). Deletions cut 5 bases from V and 3 bases from J, with 14 bases between. The CDR3 has 15 residues. CDR1 and CDR2 (germline): SGHVS, FQNEAQ. The CDR3 DNA reads TGTGCCAGCAGCCCAGGGGGGGGATACAAAAACATTCAGTACTTC. Its translation is CASSPGGGYKNIQYF.

This clone occurred a few times. J is TRBJ2-7 and V is TRBV14, with D maybe TRBD2 (6 bases). CDR1 and CDR2 (germline): SGHDN, FVKESK. The length of the CDR3 is 13 residues. The V gene lost 3 bases and the J gene lost 7 bases, with 13 bases spanning the gap. Written as DNA, the CDR3 is TGTGCCAGCAGCCACTTCCCGGGGGTGGAGCAGTACTTC. Its protein product is CASSHFPGVEQYF.

This clone was picked up a small number of times. The J gene is TRBJ2-4, the V gene TRBV4-3; no definite D call. The CDR3 is 15 residues long. The germline gives CDR1 LGHNA, CDR2 YSLEER. Trimming left V 1 base short and J 5 bases short, with 12 bases between. The CDR3 region has the DNA TGCGCCAGCAGCCAAGTAGCCGGGTGGGAAAACATTCAGTACTTC. Its translation is CASSQVAGWENIQYF.

The chain joins TRBV19 to TRBJ2-5; D remains unclear. The DNA end lines up better with TRBJ2-7; the J call may be wrong. This CDR3 region has 13 residues. Per germline, CDR1 LNHDA and CDR2 SQIVND (reference sequence). CDR3 sequence reads: CASSIQTSYEQYF. The CDR3 coding sequence is TGTGCCAGTAGTATACAGACATCATACGAGCAGTACTTC.

The rearrangement uses TRBV6-1 and TRBJ2-5, with 10 bases lining up with TRBD2. The CDR3 is 20 residues long. Looked up from germline, CDR1 is MNHNS and CDR2 is SASEGT. Trimming cost V 1 base and J 1 base; bases outside gene matches: 15. CDR3 amino acids: CASSEEAQGLAVILQETQYF. The CDR3, as DNA: TGTGCCAGCAGTGAAGAAGCCCAAGGACTAGCGGTGATACTCCAAGAGACCCAGTACTTC.

This clone is medium-sized. The V call is TRBV7-8, the J call TRBJ2-3; no firm D call. Trimming pared 5 bases from V and 0 bases from J, leaving 18 bases between. Looked up from germline, CDR1 is SGHVS and CDR2 is FQNEAQ. The CDR3 contains 17 residues. CDR3 residues: CASSHPDQEPSTDTQYF. Here the CDR3 DNA reads TGTGCCAGCAGCCACCCCGATCAGGAGCCTAGCACAGATACGCAGTATTTT. Combining the CDR3 with reference TRBV7-8 and TRBJ2-3 gives the whole variable domain GAGVSQSPRYKVAKRGQDVALRCDPISGHVSLFWYQQALGQGPEFLTYFQNEAQLDKSGLPSDRFFAERPEGSVSTLKIQRTQQEDSAVYLCASSHPDQEPSTDTQYFGPGTRLTVL.

A few counts support this clone. The J gene is TRBJ2-1, the V gene TRBV29-1; TRBD2 might be the D (6 bases). This CDR3 is built from 15 residues. CDR1 is SQVTM, CDR2 ANQGSEA, per germline. V was clipped by 6 bases and J by 2 bases, with 17 bases between them. The CDR3 spells CSVLPPPSAYNEQFF. The CDR3 coding sequence is TGCAGCGTCCTACCCCCCCCTAGCGCCTACAATGAGCAGTTCTTC.

The J gene is TRBJ2-2, the V gene TRBV7-6, with unresolved D. This CDR3 has 13 residues. V gave up 5 bases and J gave up 6 bases, with 10 bases separating them. The germline CDR1 and CDR2 sequences are SGHVS and FNYEAQ. The CDR3 coding sequence is TGTGCCAGCAGCGTCGGAGCCCCCGGGGAGCTGTTTTTT. This encodes CASSVGAPGELFF.

Only a few counts were recorded for this clone. The chain uses TRBV4-2 and TRBJ2-3; 10 nucleotides agree with TRBD2. Germline V lookup: CDR1 LGHNA, CDR2 YNFKEQ. Trimming took 2 bases from V and 5 from J; bases not matched to a gene: 1. The CDR3 has 14 amino acids. The CDR3 here is CASSQLAGGDTQYF. The CDR3 nucleotides are TGTGCCAGCAGCCAATTAGCGGGAGGAGATACGCAGTATTTT.

This chain links TRBV15 with TRBJ2-7, with 13 positions matching TRBD2. The CDR3 length is 13 residues. The junction had 5 bases not matched to a gene; V was cut back by 9 bases and J by 6 bases. Germline V gene lookup returns CDR1 LNHNV and CDR2 YYDKDF (reference sequence). CDR3 DNA sequence: TGTGCCACTGGACTAGCGGGAGCTCCCGAGCAGTACTTC. Amino acid sequence: CATGLAGAPEQYF. The variable domain in full, with the rest retrieved from reference TRBV15 and TRBJ2-7, is DAMVIQNPRYQVTQFGKPVTLSCSQTLNHNVMYWYQQKSSQAPKLLFHYYDKDFNNEADTPDNFQSRRPNTSFCFLDIRSPGLGDTAMYLCATGLAGAPEQYFGPGTRLTVT.

The chain couples TRBV2 to TRBJ2-2, with 8 bases identical to TRBD1. J was trimmed by 7 bases and V by 1 base; bases with no gene match: 2. CDR1 is SNHLY and CDR2 is FYNNEI in the germline V gene. The CDR3 sequence is 14 residues long. The CDR3 sequence: CASSEGTGYGELFF. CDR3 DNA sequence: TGTGCCAGCAGTGAAGGGACAGGGTACGGGGAGCTGTTTTTT.

This chain connects TRBV27 to TRBJ1-1; 8 nucleotides match TRBD1. The junction had 3 bases not matched to a gene; V was cut back by 3 bases and J by 3 bases. The CDR3 runs to 14 residues. In germline, CDR1 is MNHEY, CDR2 SMNVEV (reference sequence). CDR3 residues: CASSLTGAYTEAFF. As DNA, the CDR3 is TGTGCCAGCAGTTTGACAGGGGCCTACACTGAAGCTTTCTTT.

This clone is large within its sample. The chain couples TRBV7-8 to TRBJ1-1; TRBD1 aligns across 11 bases. In germline, CDR1 is SGHVS, CDR2 FQNEAQ. The CDR3 covers 13 residues. After removal of 10 bases from V and 3 bases from J, the junction contained 4 bases not matched to a gene. The CDR3 is CATGQGAYTEAFF. CDR3 sequence (DNA): TGTGCCACCGGACAGGGGGCTTACACTGAAGCTTTCTTT.

The rearrangement links TRBV19 to TRBJ1-1; the D gene is possibly TRBD1 (5 bases). Per germline, CDR1 LNHDA and CDR2 SQIVND (reference sequence). The CDR3 sequence is 14 residues long. Trimming pared 3 bases from V and 8 bases from J, leaving 16 bases between. CDR3 nucleotides: TGTGCCAGTAGTATGCCCTCTTTTTGGGGCGAAGCTTTCTTT. It yields the protein CASSMPSFWGEAFF.